Listed below are T cell receptor beta chains from one sample, sequenced in a study of blood T cell repertoires in COVID-19. Libraries were prepared by immunoSEQ multiplex PCR; TCRdb keeps only in-frame clonotypes and omits some of them. Of about 170,000 clones listed, roughly 84% are singletons. The sample taken for sequencing was peripheral blood. All receptors derive from an elderly woman with active or convalescent COVID-19. The CDR3 runs from the conserved cysteine through the conserved F or W. The D gene is left open where the match is weak. Only some rows state a clone size, as once, few, many or a class for expanded clones.

J,V,D,size,CDR3,DNA
TRBJ1-2,TRBV5-4,TRBD1,many,CASSLGQGQEGYTF,TGTGCCAGCAGTCTTGGACAGGGACAAGAAGGCTACACCTTC
TRBJ2-3,TRBV6-2/TRBV6-3,TRBD2,-,CASSYSIRRLADASSTDTQYF,TGTGCCAGCAGTTACTCGATACGCCGTCTAGCGGATGCCTCTAGCACAGATACGCAGTATTTT
TRBJ2-7,TRBV3-1/TRBV3-2,TRBD1,-,CASSFLQGSSYEQYF,TGTGCCAGCAGCTTCTTACAGGGGTCCTCCTACGAGCAGTACTTC
TRBJ1-6,TRBV27,-,-,CASREYNSPLHF,TGTGCCAGCAGGGAGTATAATTCACCCCTCCACTTT
TRBJ1-3,TRBV18,-,-,CASSPWTDSGNTIYF,TGTGCCAGCTCACCTTGGACAGACTCTGGAAACACCATATATTTT
TRBJ1-1,TRBV12-3/TRBV12-4,TRBD1,-,CASSTDRGREAFF,TGTGCCAGCAGCACCGACAGGGGAAGAGAGGCTTTCTTT
TRBJ1-5,TRBV6-6,-,-,CASSYSDRFSNQPQHF,TGTGCCAGCAGTTACTCCGACAGGTTTAGCAATCAGCCCCAGCATTTT
TRBJ2-3,TRBV12-5,TRBD2,-,CASGLSSGGADTQYF,TGTGCTAGTGGTTTGAGTAGCGGGGGGGCAGATACGCAGTATTTT
TRBJ2-1,TRBV7-3,-,once,CASCDGGRNEQFF,TGTGCCAGCTGTGATGGGGGGAGAAATGAGCAGTTCTTC
TRBJ1-6,TRBV18,-,-,CASSTGGNSPLHF,TGTGCCAGCTCCACCGGAGGGAATTCACCCCTCCACTTT
TRBJ1-4,TRBV19,TRBD1,once,CASSKQGRLHEKLFF,TGTGCCAGTAGTAAACAGGGGAGGTTGCATGAAAAACTGTTTTTT
TRBJ2-5,TRBV30,TRBD1,-,CAWSKDRVTQYF,TGTGCCTGGAGTAAGGACAGGGTGACCCAGTACTTC
TRBJ2-5,TRBV5-1,-,-,CASSFTSRETQYF,TGCGCCAGCAGCTTTACTAGTCGAGAGACCCAGTACTTC
TRBJ1-2,TRBV12-3/TRBV12-4,-,few,CASSPDSNYGYTF,TGTGCCAGCAGCCCTGACAGTAACTATGGCTACACCTTC
TRBJ1-3,TRBV9,TRBD1,-,CASSAGTGGNTIYF,TGTGCCAGCAGCGCAGGGACAGGTGGAAACACCATATATTTT
TRBJ2-7,TRBV6-5,-,-,CASRTLTQGNEQYF,TGTGCCAGCAGAACCCTGACCCAGGGGAACGAGCAGTACTTC
TRBJ2-1,TRBV7-3,TRBD2,once,CASSLLGGGRSINEQFF,TGTGCCAGCAGCCTCCTAGGCGGGGGGCGGTCCATCAATGAGCAGTTCTTC
TRBJ1-3,TRBV19,-,-,CASSTQGSGNTIYF,TGTGCCAGTAGCACACAGGGATCTGGAAACACCATATATTTT
TRBJ1-2,TRBV6-2/TRBV6-3,TRBD1,-,CASSSSDRGYYGYTF,TGTGCCAGCAGTTCCAGTGACAGGGGCTACTATGGCTACACCTTC
TRBJ2-1,TRBV9,-,-,CASSLLQSNEQFF,TGTGCCAGCAGCCTACTTCAATCCAATGAGCAGTTCTTC
TRBJ1-1,TRBV19,TRBD1,-,CASSVPGTGGTEAFF,TGTGCCAGTAGTGTCCCCGGGACAGGGGGCACTGAAGCTTTCTTT
TRBJ2-7,TRBV6-2/TRBV6-3,-,-,CASSYSPGASYEQYF,TGTGCCAGCAGTTACTCGCCAGGCGCCTCCTACGAGCAGTACTTC
TRBJ2-6,TRBV19,-,once,CASSMQSRISGANVLTF,TGTGCCAGTAGTATGCAGTCGCGGATCTCTGGGGCCAACGTCCTGACTTTC
TRBJ2-7,TRBV27,TRBD2,-,CASSLGLAGTYEQYF,TGTGCCAGCAGTTTAGGACTAGCGGGGACCTACGAGCAGTACTTC
TRBJ1-2,TRBV5-4,-,-,CASSLAAGYGYTF,TGTGCCAGCAGCTTGGCGGCGGGCTATGGCTACACCTTC
TRBJ1-1,TRBV27,TRBD1,few,CASSFVSGGTEAFF,TGTGCCAGCAGTTTTGTTTCAGGGGGTACTGAAGCTTTCTTT
TRBJ2-2,TRBV29-1,TRBD2,-,CTARTSGDTGELFF,TGCACAGCAAGGACTAGCGGGGATACCGGGGAGCTGTTTTTT
TRBJ2-3,TRBV6-5,-,-,CASSYGGGSVAQYF,TGTGCCAGCAGTTATGGAGGAGGATCCGTAGCGCAGTATTTT
TRBJ2-7,TRBV3-1/TRBV3-2,TRBD1,-,CASSQVAGGYEQYF,TGTGCCAGCAGCCAAGTGGCAGGGGGCTACGAGCAGTACTTC
TRBJ2-1,TRBV13,-,-,CASSSGLIHEQFF,TGTGCCAGCAGCTCGGGACTTATCCATGAGCAGTTCTTC
TRBJ2-4,TRBV6-5,-,once,CASQSRGQRKNIQYF,TGTGCCAGCCAGTCCCGCGGACAGCGAAAAAACATTCAGTACTTC
TRBJ1-2,TRBV7-9,-,-,CASSLGFGRGYGYTF,TGTGCCAGCAGCTTAGGGTTTGGCAGGGGTTATGGCTACACCTTC
TRBJ1-3,TRBV4-3,-,-,CASSQDMTPSSGNTIYF,TGCGCCAGCAGCCAAGATATGACTCCGAGCTCTGGAAACACCATATATTTT
TRBJ1-5,TRBV2,-,-,CASSETAGSNQPQHF,TGTGCCAGCAGTGAAACCGCCGGGAGCAATCAGCCCCAGCATTTT
TRBJ1-6,TRBV7-2,TRBD1,-,CASSLATGPNSPLHF,TGTGCCAGCAGCTTAGCGACAGGGCCAAATTCACCCCTCCACTTT
TRBJ2-7,TRBV6-5,-,few,CASSYPGQPEQYF,TGTGCCAGCAGTTACCCTGGACAGCCCGAGCAGTACTTC
TRBJ1-4,TRBV5-1,TRBD1,few,CASSIEGTGNEKLFF,TGCGCCAGCAGTATTGAGGGGACAGGGAATGAAAAACTGTTTTTT
TRBJ1-1,TRBV10-3,-,-,CAISGEGGTEAFF,TGTGCCATCTCGGGGGAGGGAGGCACTGAAGCTTTCTTT
TRBJ1-3,TRBV19,-,-,CASSPQTGLSGNTIYF,TGTGCCAGTAGTCCGCAGACAGGTCTCTCTGGAAACACCATATATTTT
TRBJ1-5,TRBV10-3,-,-,CAISEGQQNQPQHF,TGTGCCATCAGTGAGGGGCAGCAAAATCAGCCCCAGCATTTT
TRBJ1-1,TRBV11-2,TRBD1,-,CASSARQGMNTEAFF,TGTGCCAGCAGCGCTCGACAGGGAATGAACACTGAAGCTTTCTTT
TRBJ1-3,TRBV11-2,TRBD1,-,CASSPLQGLSGNTIYF,TGTGCCAGCAGCCCACTACAGGGGCTCTCTGGAAACACCATATATTTT